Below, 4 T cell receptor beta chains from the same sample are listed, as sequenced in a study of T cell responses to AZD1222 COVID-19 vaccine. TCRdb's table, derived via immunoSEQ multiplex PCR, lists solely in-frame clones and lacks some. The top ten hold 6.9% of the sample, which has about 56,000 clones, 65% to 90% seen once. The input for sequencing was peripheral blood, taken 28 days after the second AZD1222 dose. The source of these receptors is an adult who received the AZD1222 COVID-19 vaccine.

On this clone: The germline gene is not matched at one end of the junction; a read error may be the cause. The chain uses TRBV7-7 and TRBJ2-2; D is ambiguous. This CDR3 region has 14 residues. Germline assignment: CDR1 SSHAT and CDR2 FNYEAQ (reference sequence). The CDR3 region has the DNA TGTGCTAGCAGCCCCGATAGGAACACCGGGGAGCTGTTTTTT. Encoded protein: CASSPDRNTGELFF. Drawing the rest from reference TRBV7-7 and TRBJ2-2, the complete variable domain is GAGVSQSPRYKVTKRGQDVTLRCDPISSHATLYWYQQALGQGPEFLTYFNYEAQPDKSGLPSDRFSAERPEGSISTLTIQRTEQRDSAMYRCASSPDRNTGELFFGEGSRLTVL.

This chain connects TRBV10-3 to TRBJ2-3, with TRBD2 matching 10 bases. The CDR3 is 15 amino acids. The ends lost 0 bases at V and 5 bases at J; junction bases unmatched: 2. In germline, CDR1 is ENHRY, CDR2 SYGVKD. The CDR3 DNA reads TGTGCCATCAGTGAGTCTAGCGGGGGGTTAGATACGCAGTATTTT. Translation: CAISESSGGLDTQYF.

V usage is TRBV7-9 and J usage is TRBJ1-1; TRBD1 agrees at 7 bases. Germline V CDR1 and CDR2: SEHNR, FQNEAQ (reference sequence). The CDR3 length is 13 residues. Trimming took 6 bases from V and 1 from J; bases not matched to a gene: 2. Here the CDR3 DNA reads TGTGCCAGCAGGCGACAGGGGAACACTGAAGCTTTCTTT. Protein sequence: CASRRQGNTEAFF.

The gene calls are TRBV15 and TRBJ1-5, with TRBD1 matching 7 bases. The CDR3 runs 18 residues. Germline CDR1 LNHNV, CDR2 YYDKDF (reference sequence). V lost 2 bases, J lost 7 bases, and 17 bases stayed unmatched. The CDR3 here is CATSRFHSGTARIQPQHF. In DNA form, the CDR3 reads TGTGCCACCAGCAGATTTCATTCCGGGACAGCAAGGATCCAGCCCCAGCATTTT.